This T cell receptor beta chain was sequenced for a study of shared clonotypes between healthy human individuals. Study-level results: When compared with the clonotypes that were shared by all four sorted-subset donors, the non-shared clonotypes turned out to have lower generation probabilities. It was observed that about 5% of naive CD4 clonotypes were shared across a few donors.

Of note for this clone: Its target is not known.

The CDR3 contains 15 residues. The V gene's germline CDR1 is MGHRA and CDR2 YSYEKL. The trim removed 5 bases at V and 5 bases at J, leaving 7 bases unmatched. Once extracted for a subset, genomic DNA was divided evenly among several immunoSEQ plates. Some 30,000 T cell genomes, or approximately 190 ng DNA, went into the sorted-subset replicate PCRs. Here immunoSEQ multiplex PCR was the method, and the copy in TCRdb shows in-frame clones only, minus some. The repertoire holds about 2.4 million clones, with more than 80% as singletons. The chain carries TRBV4-1 and TRBJ2-5; 11 bases line up with TRBD2. The TCR comes from a man between 18 and 35 years old in good health. The sequenced material came from naive CD4+ T cells sorted from blood. Subset denoted: CD45RA+ positively selected. The CDR3: CASSSLAGEVETQYF. The CDR3 DNA follows: TGCGCCAGCAGCTCACTAGCGGGAGAGGTGGAGACCCAGTACTTC.